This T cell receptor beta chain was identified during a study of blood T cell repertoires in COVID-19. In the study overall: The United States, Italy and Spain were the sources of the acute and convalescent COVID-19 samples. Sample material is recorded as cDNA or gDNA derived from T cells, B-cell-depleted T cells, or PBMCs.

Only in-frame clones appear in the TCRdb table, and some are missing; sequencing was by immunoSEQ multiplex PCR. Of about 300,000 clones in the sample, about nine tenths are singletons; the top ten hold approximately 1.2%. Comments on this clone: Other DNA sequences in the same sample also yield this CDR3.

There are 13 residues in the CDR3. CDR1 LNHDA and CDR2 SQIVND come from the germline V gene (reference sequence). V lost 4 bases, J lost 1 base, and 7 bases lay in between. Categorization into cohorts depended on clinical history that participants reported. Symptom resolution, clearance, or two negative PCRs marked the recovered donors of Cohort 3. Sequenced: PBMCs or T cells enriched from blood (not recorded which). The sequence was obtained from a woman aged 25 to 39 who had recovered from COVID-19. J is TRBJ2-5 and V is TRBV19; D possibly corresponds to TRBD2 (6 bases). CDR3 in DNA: TGTGCCAGTAGTACCGGGAGCCAAGAGACCCAGTACTTC. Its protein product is CASSTGSQETQYF.